This T cell receptor (beta chain) came from a study of cytomegalovirus exposure and HLA in healthy donors. Researchers ran the PCR with 60 Vbeta and 13 Jbeta primers. Assay used: immunoSEQ multiplex PCR; TCRdb lists only in-frame clones, some missing. Of 150,000 to 200,000 clones listed, about 78% are singletons. The receptor was derived from a woman aged 45 to 65 in good health and CMV-seropositive. Sample: PBMCs.

CDR3 residues: CASSFLAGGDTQYF. For the CDR3, the DNA is TGTGCCAGCAGCTTTCTAGCGGGGGGAGATACGCAGTATTTT. This chain uses TRBV7-3 with TRBJ2-3, with 11 bases aligning to TRBD2. The CDR3 sequence is 14 residues long. Per germline, CDR1 SGHTA and CDR2 FQGTGA. Losses at the gene ends were 3 bases for V and 5 bases for J; bases not matched to a gene: 1.